The entry that follows covers one T cell receptor beta chain sequence. This record comes from a study of cytomegalovirus exposure and HLA in healthy donors. This CDR3 spans 14 amino acids. Germline loops: CDR1 SGHNT, CDR2 YYREEE (reference sequence). V was clipped by 5 bases and J by 4 bases; unmatched bases: 8. Use of 60 Vbeta and 13 Jbeta primers characterized the PCR. The assay was immunoSEQ multiplex PCR, and TCRdb's table has in-frame clones only and misses some. Its listing shows nearly 200,000 clones. The chain links TRBV5-4 to TRBJ1-1; 7 nucleotides agree with TRBD1. The sequenced sample consisted of PBMCs. The origin of this receptor is a boy younger than 18 in good health and CMV-seronegative. The CDR3 DNA sequence: TGTGCCAGCAGATCCCGGGAGGGGGCCACTGAAGCTTTCTTT. The encoded protein is CASRSREGATEAFF.